Listed here are 12 T cell receptor beta chains from one sample, sequenced in a study of T cell repertoires in cytomegalovirus infection. Via MiXCR, TCRdb re-called the reads, giving one row per CDR3 protein. The table shows around 550,000 distinct CDR3 sequences, with about 30% occurring only once. Sample: PBMCs. These receptors originate from a human donor in good health (CMV status not recorded). Some clones in this sample may be carry-over from other donors' samples.

In its sample, this clonotype was seen a few times. V usage is TRBV12-3 or TRBV12-4 and J usage is TRBJ1-2; possible D gene TRBD1, 6 bases. The CDR3 length is 14 residues. Between the trimmed V and J ends, which lost 4 bases and 4 bases, there was a span of 13 bases. This CDR3 is CASSSMDRTYGYTF. For the CDR3, the DNA is TGTGCCAGCAGTTCGATGGACAGAACCTATGGCTACACCTTC.

This chain joins TRBV20-1 and TRBJ1-2; 10 bases are shared with TRBD1. The CDR3 is 15 amino acids. J was trimmed by 2 bases and V by 0 bases; bases with no gene match: 3. In germline, CDR1 is DFQATT, CDR2 SNEGSKA (reference sequence). In nucleotides, the CDR3 is TGCAGTGCTAGAGATCAGGGACAGGGGAACTATGGCTACACCTTC. It yields the protein CSARDQGQGNYGYTF.

The rearrangement links TRBV10-1 to TRBJ2-7; the D gene could be TRBD1 or TRBD2 (5 bases each). CDR3 length equals 15 residues. Germline CDR1 is WNHNN and CDR2 is SYGVQD (reference sequence). Deletions cut 3 bases from V and 3 bases from J, with 15 bases between. The CDR3 region has the DNA TGCGCCAGCAGTGAACCGGGACGGTCTTACTACGAGCAGTACGTC. Amino acid sequence: CASSEPGRSYYEQYV.

This clonotype was found a few times. The chain uses TRBV7-2 and TRBJ1-2, with a tentative D call TRBD1 (6 bases). Germline CDR1 SGHTA, CDR2 FQGNSA. Trimming left V 4 bases short and J 5 bases short, with 11 bases between. The length of the CDR3 is 13 residues. The CDR3 DNA reads as TGTGCCAGCAGCTACAGACAGGAATATGGCTACACCTTC. Translating it yields CASSYRQEYGYTF. Looking up the rest from reference TRBV7-2 and TRBJ1-2 gives the full variable domain: GAGVSQSPSNKVTEKGKDVELRCDPISGHTALYWYRQSLGQGLEFLIYFQGNSAPDKSGLPSDRFSAERTGGSVSTLTIQRTQQEDSAVYLCASSYRQEYGYTFGSGTRLTVV.

The V call is TRBV6-1, the J call TRBJ2-2, with 12 bases that match TRBD2. The CDR3 covers 17 residues. Per the germline V gene, CDR1 is MNHNS and CDR2 is SASEGT. The junction had 8 bases not matched to a gene; V was cut back by 2 bases and J by 7 bases. In DNA form, the CDR3 reads TGTGCCAGCAGTGAAATGTGGCTAGCGGGAGGGGGCGGGGAGCTGTTTTTT. It codes for CASSEMWLAGGGGELFF.

The CDR3 DNA follows: TGTGCCAGCAGTGAATCGTGGCGTCACTCTTACACCTTC. It yields the protein CASSESWRHSYTF. The chain is built from TRBV25-1 and TRBJ1-2; D ambiguous. Trimming took 1 base from V and 11 from J, leaving 14 bases between them. From germline, CDR1 is MGHDK and CDR2 SYGVNS. This CDR3 comprises 13 residues.

The chain joins TRBV30 to TRBJ2-1, with TRBD1 matching over 9 bases. Germline trimming cut 2 bases from V and 7 bases from J; bases unmatched to any gene: 3. CDR1 GTSNPN and CDR2 SVGIG come from the germline V gene (reference sequence). CDR3 size: 13 residues. In DNA, the CDR3 is TGTGCCTGGAGTCGACAGGGGGATAATGAGCAGTTCTTC. It specifies CAWSRQGDNEQFF.

This sequence joins TRBV5-5 and TRBJ1-1, with D maybe TRBD1 (5 bases). The CDR3 runs 15 residues. The V and J ends lost 1 base and 6 bases respectively, with 16 bases between them. CDR1 and CDR2 (germline): SGHKS, YYEKEE (reference sequence). The DNA of the CDR3 is TGTGCCAGCAGCTTGTTCACGGGGGGGGGATCTGAAGCTTTCTTT. This gives the protein CASSLFTGGGSEAFF.

A few counts support this clonotype. The rearrangement uses TRBV12-3 or TRBV12-4 and TRBJ1-4; a weak D match, TRBD1 (6 bases). V lost 6 bases and J lost 6, with 14 bases in between. The CDR3 consists of 14 residues. The CDR3 region has the DNA TGTGCCAGCAGATTCCGGGGGCGGGATGAAAAACTGTTTTTT. Translating gives CASRFRGRDEKLFF.

At least ten counts were recorded for this clonotype. V is TRBV7-2 and J is TRBJ1-1, with D unclear. Trimming removed 5 bases from V and 5 bases from J, with 15 bases in between. The germline V gene encodes CDR1 SGHTA and CDR2 FQGNSA. The CDR3 contains 14 residues. The CDR3 DNA sequence: TGTGCCAGCAGCCCCGACACCTCATCGACTGAAGCTTTCTTT. It specifies CASSPDTSSTEAFF.

The chain combines TRBV9 with TRBJ1-2; maybe TRBD1 (6 bases). The CDR3 runs to 15 residues. The ends were cut back, 0 bases at V and 0 bases at J, with 9 bases in the middle. CDR1 and CDR2 (germline): SGDLS, YYNGEE. Here the CDR3 reads CASSVGPGANYGYTF. For the CDR3, the DNA is TGTGCCAGCAGCGTAGGCCCAGGGGCTAACTATGGCTACACCTTC.

This clonotype appeared a few times. This chain joins TRBV28 and TRBJ2-5; no clear D. CDR1 is MDHEN, CDR2 SYDVKM, per germline. The CDR3 loop spans 13 amino acids. Trimming stripped 7 bases from V and 2 bases from J, with 11 bases between. The CDR3 sequence is CASTFRAQETQYF. The CDR3, as DNA: TGTGCCAGCACTTTTCGGGCACAAGAGACCCAGTACTTC.